Here is one TCR beta chain with its context. Which antigen it targets is not known. Base qualities are not provided; no much larger clone lies one nucleotide away. This sample is drawn from a study of T cell responses to AZD1222 COVID-19 vaccine (dated by TCRdb to the early 2020s). Broadly, across the study: A total of over 230 trial participants underwent TCR sequencing, of whom 200 to 220 had received two doses of AZD1222 and roughly 26 had received two doses of the MenACWY control vaccine. Trial participants were enrolled into age subgroups of 18-55, 56-69 and 70-plus years, which contained 148, 28 and 57 TCR-sequenced participants, respectively. What the research found in general, with its limitations: The whole spike protein was spanned by vaccine-associated CD4 TCRs, and dominant responses were seen in regions 160-218 and 743-854. After two AZD1222 doses, spike-specific TCR breadth and depth were significantly higher than at day 0 and than in MenACWY recipients. Conclusions about previously exposed vaccinees are limited because only six or seven AZD1222 recipients were SARS-CoV-2 seropositive at baseline. Because no samples from the day 14 peak response were available, repertoires could be characterized only after the peak T cell response. Nearly half of unique spike-specific TCRs reportedly recognized epitopes outside regions mutated in the B.1.351 and B.1.1.7 variants. Most participants were white British and females outnumbered males, and the authors suggested that clonal diversity may have been underestimated. In the small 56-69-year group, the increase in depth fell short of significance, most likely because of low power.

The CDR3 regions of human TCRbeta chains were analyzed by immunosequencing. In the original analysis: Repertoire TCRs were matched against a reference library of SARS-CoV-2-specific TCRs generated with the MIRA antigen-specificity platform. Breadth meant the fraction of unique TCRs that were SARS-CoV-2-associated, whereas depth meant the fraction of total T cells that were SARS-CoV-2-associated. Using the MIRA data, every spike-specific TCR was mapped to the spike region that the TCR reacted to and assigned to either a CD4 or a CD8 class. Log10-transformed breadth and depth values were compared by one-way ANOVA with Sidak's multiple comparisons tests. The immuneACCESS repertoire file appears here via TCRdb, limited to in-frame rearrangements. These files lack a portion of the clones; in checked studies, under half of the deficit traces to unresolved V genes, and the cause of the others is not known. The V and J calls and the clone size are those of that table, but D and trimming were determined from the DNA. For this sample the table gives around 140,000 clones, of which about nine tenths were detected only once. The ten largest account for around 1.7% of the sample.

The intended sense of this specimen's time point label: about 28 days (+/-7) after the second vaccine dose. Because spike-specific TCR depth and breadth did not differ between the two schedules, AZD1222 recipients who got a second dose at roughly 4 weeks were pooled with those who got a second dose at roughly 12 weeks. Vaccinee samples came from UK trials COV001 and COV002, including a single-blind randomized controlled phase 2/3 trial of AZD1222 (ChAdOx1 nCoV-19) in healthy adults. For TCRbeta chain sequencing, PBMC samples were collected from trial participants at day 0 and at day 28 after the second dose. Measured from the cysteine to the phenylalanine, the CDR3 is 13 residues long. The only DNA kept is the CDR3, 39 bases in frame from the first base. CDR1 and CDR2 were assigned from the germline V gene as SGHTA and FQGNSA. Trimming at the junction amounts to 5 bases on V and 5 bases on J, and the germline ends lie 12 bases apart.

This specimen was peripheral blood, taken 28 days after the second AZD1222 dose. Rearrangement joined TRBV7-2 to TRBJ2-5, with no D gene named confidently. The sequence was collected from an adult who received the AZD1222 COVID-19 vaccine. Here the CDR3 is given as CASSTFWLETQYF. The DNA is TGTGCCAGCAGCACTTTTTGGCTGGAGACCCAGTACTTC. Supplemented by the reference TRBV7-2 and TRBJ2-5 proteins around the CDR3, the complete variable domain is GAGVSQSPSNKVTEKGKDVELRCDPISGHTALYWYRQSLGQGLEFLIYFQGNSAPDKSGLPSDRFSAERTGGSVSTLTIQRTQQEDSAVYLCASSTFWLETQYFGPGTRLLVL.